The 11 T cell receptor beta chains in this list originate from one sample, sequenced in a study of CD8+CD57+ T cells in acquired aplastic anemia. CD8+CD57+ cell expansion, shown by flow cytometry, had occurred in the patients selected for sequencing. Both TCR beta VDJ combination and CDR3 sequence profiling were carried out. Genomic DNA was the template for this profiling. TCRdb used MiXCR to reprocess the reads, holding one entry per CDR3 protein. The table records about 290,000 distinct CDR3 sequences, 45% to 65% of them present only once. Sequencing was done on a sample of sorted CD4+, CD8+, or CD8+CD57+ T cells (not recorded which) from PBMCs. The receptor set was obtained from a human donor with aplastic anemia.

The chain links TRBV5-1 to TRBJ2-3; 8 bases map to TRBD1. The CDR3 is 14 residues long. The V and J ends lost 8 bases and 1 base, in that order; junction bases with no gene match: 6. In germline, CDR1 is SGHRS, CDR2 YFSETQ. The CDR3 coding sequence is TGCGCCAGGAGCATGGGACAGGGCACAGATACGCAGTATTTT. This codes for CARSMGQGTDTQYF.

The V call is TRBV19, the J call TRBJ2-7; 15 nucleotides line up with TRBD2. The CDR3 contains 15 residues. V gave up 6 bases and J gave up 10 bases; unmatched junction bases: 10. Looked up from germline, CDR1 is LNHDA and CDR2 is SQIVND (reference sequence). The CDR3 nucleotides read TGTGCCAGTAGGGGAAGGGGACTAGCGGGAGGTTCTCAGTACTTC. Residues: CASRGRGLAGGSQYF.

This chain uses TRBV5-1 with TRBJ2-2; D is perhaps TRBD1 or TRBD2 (5 bases each). Germline V gene lookup returns CDR1 SGHRS and CDR2 YFSETQ. CDR3 size: 18 residues. V was pared by 4 bases and J by 8 bases, with 27 bases between. The CDR3 here is CASSLYMNRDGDVGELFF. In nucleotides, the CDR3 is TGCGCCAGCAGCCTGTACATGAACCGGGACGGTGATGTAGGGGAGCTGTTTTTT.

In DNA form, the CDR3 reads TGCGCCAGCAGCTTGACGAGGGTAGGGGTCGATGAGCAGTTCTTC. It codes for CASSLTRVGVDEQFF. The chain combines TRBV5-1 with TRBJ2-1; D is tentatively TRBD1 or TRBD2 (5 bases each). The CDR3 has 15 residues. Germline CDR1 and CDR2: SGHRS and YFSETQ. V lost 1 base and J lost 8, with 16 bases in between.

The chain couples TRBV12-3 or TRBV12-4 to TRBJ2-3, with 7 positions matching TRBD2. The CDR3 is made up of 14 amino acids. With V trimmed by 5 bases and J by 5 bases, 7 bases remained unmatched. This CDR3 is CASSQVGGQDTQYF. The CDR3, as DNA: TGTGCCAGCAGTCAGGTGGGAGGGCAAGATACGCAGTATTTT.

This clonotype has only a few counts. The V call is TRBV10-3, the J call TRBJ2-2, with 12 bases lining up with TRBD2. The CDR3 is 16 residues long. Per germline, CDR1 ENHRY and CDR2 SYGVKD. V shed 2 bases, J shed 9 bases, and the junction held 7 bases outside the gene matches. The CDR3 reads CAISEPPTSGSRELFF. DNA of the CDR3: TGTGCCATCAGTGAGCCTCCGACTAGCGGGAGCAGGGAGCTGTTTTTT.

This clonotype was seen repeatedly, ten times or more. The chain carries TRBV6-2 or TRBV6-3 and TRBJ2-7; D is possibly TRBD1 (6 bases). Trimming shortened V by 6 bases and J by 3 bases, and 15 bases separated the two germline ends. The CDR3 sequence is 14 residues long. CDR1 and CDR2 (germline): MNHEY, SVGEGT. The CDR3 nucleotides read TGTGCCAGCAGCCCTAGCTACAGGGACTACGAGCAGTACTTC. Its protein product is CASSPSYRDYEQYF.

The chain is built from TRBV11-2 and TRBJ1-2; D remains unclear. This CDR3 comprises 14 residues. Germline V gene sequence: CDR1 SGHAT, CDR2 FQNNGV. The germline V and J ends were trimmed by 8 bases and 6 bases, with 19 bases remaining between them. The DNA of the CDR3 is TGTGCCAGCTCACCTATCCAGGCGCAAAATGGCTACACCTTC. It specifies CASSPIQAQNGYTF.

The chain links TRBV19 to TRBJ2-5; 8 positions match TRBD1. The trim removed 8 bases at V and 1 base at J, leaving 6 bases unmatched. The CDR3 is 14 residues long. Per the germline V gene, CDR1 is LNHDA and CDR2 is SQIVND (reference sequence). The CDR3 region has the DNA TGTGCCAGTTCAACAGGGGGTGGCCAAGAGACCCAGTACTTC. This encodes CASSTGGGQETQYF.

This clonotype was recorded many times. This chain links TRBV27 with TRBJ2-7; 7 nucleotides line up with TRBD1. CDR1 and CDR2 from the germline V gene are MNHEY and SMNVEV (reference sequence). There are 15 residues in the CDR3. The junction had 15 bases not matched to a gene; V was cut back by 6 bases and J by 7 bases. The CDR3 loop is CASRPGQTTPGEQYF. CDR3 DNA: TGTGCCAGCAGGCCGGGACAGACAACCCCGGGGGAGCAGTACTTC.

The rearrangement joins TRBV24-1 to TRBJ2-5; D may be TRBD2 (5 bases). Germline V CDR1 and CDR2: KGHDR, SFDVKD. The length of the CDR3 is 13 residues. Deletions cut 5 bases from V and 2 bases from J, with 8 bases between. The CDR3 sequence: CATSVTGQETQYF. The CDR3 bases are TGTGCCACCAGTGTAACGGGGCAAGAGACCCAGTACTTC.